These 14 T cell receptor beta chains were sequenced from one sample in a study of shared clonotypes between healthy human individuals. The table came from immunoSEQ multiplex PCR; TCRdb's copy has only in-frame clones and leaves some out. The sample lists some 1,600,000 clones, 95% to 99% occurring once. Sample: naive CD4+ T cells sorted from blood. The subset here: CD45RA+ positively selected. These receptors were taken from a man under 40 in good health.

J is TRBJ2-5 and V is TRBV5-1, with D possibly being TRBD2 (5 bases). CDR3 size: 13 residues. The germline V gene has CDR1 SGHRS and CDR2 YFSETQ. V gave up 3 bases and J gave up 5 bases, with 11 bases separating them. CDR3 sequence reads: CASSSTSPETQYF. CDR3 sequence (DNA): TGCGCCAGCAGCTCCACTAGTCCGGAGACCCAGTACTTC. Using reference TRBV5-1 and TRBJ2-5 for the parts outside the CDR3, the full variable domain is KAGVTQTPRYLIKTRGQQVTLSCSPISGHRSVSWYQQTPGQGLQFLFEYFSETQRNKGNFPGRFSGRQFSNSRSEMNVSTLELGDSALYLCASSSTSPETQYFGPGTRLLVL.

The rearrangement links TRBV10-3 to TRBJ2-5; no definite D call. Germline V gives CDR1 ENHRY, CDR2 SYGVKD. Trimming removed 4 bases from V and 2 bases from J, with 8 bases in between. CDR3 size: 13 residues. The CDR3 DNA reads as TGTGCCATCAGTGGGGGTGTGCAAGAGACCCAGTACTTC. Its protein product is CAISGGVQETQYF.

In nucleotides, the CDR3 is TGCGCCAGCAGTGAGTCGGGTGGAAGGGTTGCCCAGTACTTC. Translation gives CASSESGGRVAQYF. The chain uses TRBV10-2 and TRBJ2-5; no definite D call. The CDR3 has 14 residues. The V gene's germline CDR1 is WSHSY and CDR2 SAAADI. Trimming took 0 bases from V and 9 from J, leaving 14 bases between them.

The chain links TRBV5-1 to TRBJ2-1; 15 bases fit TRBD2. Germline CDR1 is SGHRS and CDR2 is YFSETQ. The CDR3 sequence is 15 residues long. V lost 3 bases, J lost 9 bases, and 4 bases stayed unmatched. The CDR3 coding sequence is TGCGCCAGCAGCTGGGGACTAGCGGGAGGTGGTGAGCAGTTCTTC. Translated: CASSWGLAGGGEQFF.

The rearrangement uses TRBV5-1 and TRBJ1-3; 7 bases fit TRBD1. This CDR3 region has 15 residues. The germline gives CDR1 SGHRS, CDR2 YFSETQ. Unmatched junction bases numbered 9, after V lost 4 bases and J lost 5 bases. The CDR3 reads CASSQQGMGRNTIYF. DNA for the CDR3: TGCGCCAGCAGCCAACAGGGGATGGGGAGAAACACCATATATTTT.

This sequence joins TRBV11-2 and TRBJ2-7, with D uncertain. The ends were cut back, 6 bases at V and 3 bases at J, with 9 bases in the middle. CDR1 and CDR2 (germline): SGHAT, FQNNGV. This CDR3 contains 12 residues. CDR3 DNA: TGTGCCAGCAGTCAGGCAGACTACGAGCAGTACTTC. Its translation is CASSQADYEQYF.

The rearrangement uses TRBV27 and TRBJ2-7; 11 bases fit TRBD2. Germline-derived CDR1 and CDR2 are MNHEY and SMNVEV (reference sequence). After removal of 6 bases from V and 0 bases from J, the junction contained 7 bases not matched to a gene. CDR3 length equals 16 residues. Written as DNA, the CDR3 is TGTGCCAGCAGCCGAAAGACTAGCGGGGTCTCCTACGAGCAGTACTTC. This gives the protein CASSRKTSGVSYEQYF.

The chain couples TRBV11-2 to TRBJ2-2; the match to TRBD2 covers 9 bases. This CDR3 is built from 15 residues. Per germline, CDR1 SGHAT and CDR2 FQNNGV. V was pared by 7 bases and J by 6 bases, with 9 bases of the junction left unmatched. The CDR3 DNA follows: TGTGCCAGCACCTCCGCGGGAGGGCGTTCCGGGGAGCTGTTTTTT. Its protein is CASTSAGGRSGELFF.

This chain links TRBV7-8 with TRBJ2-1; 14 nucleotides match TRBD2. V was clipped by 5 bases and J by 4 bases; unmatched bases: 4. This CDR3 has 16 amino acids. Germline CDR1 and CDR2: SGHVS and FQNEAQ. The CDR3 nucleotides read TGTGCCAGCAGCCTGGGACTAGCGGGGGATTACAATGAGCAGTTCTTC. Amino acids: CASSLGLAGDYNEQFF.

The chain uses TRBV28 and TRBJ2-5, with 11 bases aligning to TRBD2. Germline assignment: CDR1 MDHEN and CDR2 SYDVKM. Unmatched junction bases numbered 1, after V lost 1 base and J lost 3 bases. The CDR3 is 15 amino acids. CDR3: CASSLSGLAEETQYF. The CDR3 DNA reads as TGTGCCAGCAGTTTATCGGGACTAGCGGAAGAGACCCAGTACTTC.

The genes are TRBV28 and TRBJ2-2, with 11 bases matching TRBD2. J lost 5 bases, V lost 10 bases, and 9 bases had no gene match. This CDR3 has 15 amino acids. CDR1 and CDR2 (germline): MDHEN, SYDVKM. CDR3 protein: CAIKEASGRTGELFF. The CDR3 nucleotides read TGTGCCATCAAAGAGGCTAGCGGGAGGACCGGGGAGCTGTTTTTT. The complete variable domain, with remaining parts taken from reference TRBV28 and TRBJ2-2, reads DVKVTQSSRYLVKRTGEKVFLECVQDMDHENMFWYRQDPGLGLRLIYFSYDVKMKEKGDIPEGYSVSREKKERFSLILESASTNQTSMYLCAIKEASGRTGELFFGEGSRLTVL.

This clone appeared a single time. The chain couples TRBV10-3 to TRBJ2-3; D is perhaps TRBD1 (6 bases). The V and J ends lost 5 bases and 0 bases respectively, with 15 bases between them. The CDR3 length is 16 residues. Germline V gives CDR1 ENHRY, CDR2 SYGVKD. The CDR3 protein is CAISPTDRVSTDTQYF. The DNA of the CDR3 is TGTGCCATCAGTCCGACGGACAGAGTGAGCACAGATACGCAGTATTTT.

This clone came up once. The chain couples TRBV5-1 to TRBJ2-1; no clear D. In germline, CDR1 is SGHRS, CDR2 YFSETQ. The CDR3 length is 16 residues. V lost 4 bases and J 0 bases, leaving 14 bases between the germline ends. The CDR3: CASSPDFMSSYNEQFF. As DNA, the CDR3 is TGCGCCAGCAGCCCAGACTTCATGAGCTCCTACAATGAGCAGTTCTTC. The whole variable domain, remainder taken from reference TRBV5-1 and TRBJ2-1, is KAGVTQTPRYLIKTRGQQVTLSCSPISGHRSVSWYQQTPGQGLQFLFEYFSETQRNKGNFPGRFSGRQFSNSRSEMNVSTLELGDSALYLCASSPDFMSSYNEQFFGPGTRLTVL.

A remark on this clone: The same CDR3 also results from other DNA sequences found in this sample. The J gene is TRBJ2-1, the V gene TRBV9; 10 bases map to TRBD2. The junction had 5 bases not matched to a gene; V was cut back by 7 bases and J by 4 bases. Per germline, CDR1 SGDLS and CDR2 YYNGEE. The CDR3 loop spans 14 amino acids. CDR3 DNA sequence: TGTGCCAGCGGGCCTAGCGGGAGTTACAATGAGCAGTTCTTC. Translating it yields CASGPSGSYNEQFF.